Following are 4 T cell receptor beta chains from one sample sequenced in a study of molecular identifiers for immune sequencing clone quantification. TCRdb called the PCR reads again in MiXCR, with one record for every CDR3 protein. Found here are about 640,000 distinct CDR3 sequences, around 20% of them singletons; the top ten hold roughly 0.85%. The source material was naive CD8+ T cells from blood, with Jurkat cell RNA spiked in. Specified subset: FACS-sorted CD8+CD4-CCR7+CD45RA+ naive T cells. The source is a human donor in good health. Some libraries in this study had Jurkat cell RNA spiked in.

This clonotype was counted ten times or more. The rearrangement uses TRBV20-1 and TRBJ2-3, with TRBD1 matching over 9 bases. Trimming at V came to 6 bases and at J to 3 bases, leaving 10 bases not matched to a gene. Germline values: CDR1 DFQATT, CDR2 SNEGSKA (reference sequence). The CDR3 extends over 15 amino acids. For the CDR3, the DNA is TGCAGTGCCAGAACCGGGACAGGGTATACAGATACGCAGTATTTT. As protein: CSARTGTGYTDTQYF.

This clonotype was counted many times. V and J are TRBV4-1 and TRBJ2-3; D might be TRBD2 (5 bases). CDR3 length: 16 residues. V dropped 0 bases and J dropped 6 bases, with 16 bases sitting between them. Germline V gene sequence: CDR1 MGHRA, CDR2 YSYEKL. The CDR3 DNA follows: TGCGCCAGCAGCCAAGAGAAGGCTAGCTACGATGATACGCAGTATTTT. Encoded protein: CASSQEKASYDDTQYF.

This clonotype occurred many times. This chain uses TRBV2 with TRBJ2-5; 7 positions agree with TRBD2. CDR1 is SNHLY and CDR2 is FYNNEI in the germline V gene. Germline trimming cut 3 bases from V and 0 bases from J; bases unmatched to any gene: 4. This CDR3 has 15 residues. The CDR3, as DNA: TGTGCCAGCAGTGAGGAAGCGGGGTACCAAGAGACCCAGTACTTC. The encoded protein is CASSEEAGYQETQYF.

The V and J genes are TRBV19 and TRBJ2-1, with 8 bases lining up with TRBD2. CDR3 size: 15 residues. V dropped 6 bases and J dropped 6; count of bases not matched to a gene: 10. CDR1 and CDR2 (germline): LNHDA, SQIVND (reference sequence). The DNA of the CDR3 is TGTGCCAGTAGCCTCGGGGGGGCCTTCGGCAATGAGCAGTTCTTC. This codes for CASSLGGAFGNEQFF.